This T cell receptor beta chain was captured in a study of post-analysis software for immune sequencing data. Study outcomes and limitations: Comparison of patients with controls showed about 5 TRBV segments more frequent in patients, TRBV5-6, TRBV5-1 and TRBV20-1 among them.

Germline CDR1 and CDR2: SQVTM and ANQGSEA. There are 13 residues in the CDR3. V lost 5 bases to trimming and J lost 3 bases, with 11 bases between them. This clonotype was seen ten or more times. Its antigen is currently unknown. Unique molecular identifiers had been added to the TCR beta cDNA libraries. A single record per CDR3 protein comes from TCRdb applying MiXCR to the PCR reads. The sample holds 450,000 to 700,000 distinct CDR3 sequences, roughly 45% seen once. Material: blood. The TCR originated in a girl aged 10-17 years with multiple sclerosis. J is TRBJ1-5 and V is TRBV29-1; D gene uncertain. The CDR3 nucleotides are TGCAGCGTTATTACGGGTTTCAATCAGCCCCAGCATTTT. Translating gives CSVITGFNQPQHF.